This TCR beta chain stems from a study of blood T cell repertoires in COVID-19. Study-level information: The origin of the acute and convalescent COVID-19 samples was the United States, Italy and Spain.

Germline CDR1 reads LGHDT; CDR2 reads YNNKEL (reference sequence). The CDR3 has 18 residues. The trim removed 5 bases at V and 2 bases at J, leaving 9 bases unmatched. Everyone who took part was about 18 to 90 years old, and they came from about two dozen US areas. Researchers sorted participants into cohorts using their self-reported clinical history. Here immunoSEQ multiplex PCR was the method, and the copy in TCRdb shows in-frame clones only, minus some. The table has about 240,000 clones, around 88% seen once; the top ten hold 2.5% to 3.5%. This TCR came from a woman aged 40 to 50 with acute COVID-19. This rearrangement joins TRBV3-1 (or the pseudogene TRBV3-2) to TRBJ2-2; 12 bases match TRBD2. The sequenced sample was PBMCs or T cells enriched from blood (not recorded which). As DNA, the CDR3 is TGTGCCAGCAGCAACGTAAGAGGACTAGCGGGAAACACCGGGGAGCTGTTTTTT. Encoded protein: CASSNVRGLAGNTGELFF.